The clone carrying this T cell receptor (beta chain) has only one observation. Its target is unknown. The sample comes from a study of cytomegalovirus exposure and HLA in healthy donors. PCR amplification relied on 60 Vbeta primers (plus 13 Jbeta primers). TCRdb's copy holds only in-frame clones and misses some; the assay was immunoSEQ multiplex PCR. The sample holds 50,000 or so clones, approximately 81% seen once. This CDR3 contains 11 residues. Germline V lookup: CDR1 DFQATT, CDR2 SNEGSKA (reference sequence). V was trimmed by 6 bases and J by 0 bases, leaving 5 bases between them. Study-wide results and limits: Exclusion applied to some V segments, including TRBV6-2 and TRBV6-3, as they were indistinguishable.

This receptor was taken from a young woman in good health and CMV-seronegative. The V gene is TRBV20-1, the J gene TRBJ2-5; D is uncertain. Sample: PBMCs. The chain's CDR3 is CSAQHQETQYF. The CDR3 region has the DNA TGCAGTGCACAGCACCAAGAGACCCAGTACTTC.